This TCR beta chain is from a study of OX40 agonist ivuxolimab in advanced cancers. The overall study: Eligibility rules accepted prior anti-PD-1, anti-PD-L1 or anti-CTLA-4 therapy, and over 30% had some.

Per the germline V gene, CDR1 is MNHEY and CDR2 is SVGAGI. The CDR3 covers 13 residues. The V and J ends lost 6 bases and 10 bases respectively, with 16 bases between them. Generated by immunoSEQ multiplex PCR, the TCRdb table keeps only in-frame clones and is missing some. Found here are some 10,000 clones, about 86% of them singletons; the top ten hold around 13%. The chain combines TRBV6-5 with TRBJ2-1; D gene unclear. The sequencing here drew on CD4+ or CD8+ T cells sorted from blood, taken in a trial of the OX40 agonist ivuxolimab. This receptor was identified in an adult with an advanced solid tumor such as melanoma, head and neck, liver or kidney cancer. The DNA of the CDR3 is TGTGCCAGCAGCCCCAGGCTGGAAGGAGAGCAGTTCTTC. It yields the protein CASSPRLEGEQFF.